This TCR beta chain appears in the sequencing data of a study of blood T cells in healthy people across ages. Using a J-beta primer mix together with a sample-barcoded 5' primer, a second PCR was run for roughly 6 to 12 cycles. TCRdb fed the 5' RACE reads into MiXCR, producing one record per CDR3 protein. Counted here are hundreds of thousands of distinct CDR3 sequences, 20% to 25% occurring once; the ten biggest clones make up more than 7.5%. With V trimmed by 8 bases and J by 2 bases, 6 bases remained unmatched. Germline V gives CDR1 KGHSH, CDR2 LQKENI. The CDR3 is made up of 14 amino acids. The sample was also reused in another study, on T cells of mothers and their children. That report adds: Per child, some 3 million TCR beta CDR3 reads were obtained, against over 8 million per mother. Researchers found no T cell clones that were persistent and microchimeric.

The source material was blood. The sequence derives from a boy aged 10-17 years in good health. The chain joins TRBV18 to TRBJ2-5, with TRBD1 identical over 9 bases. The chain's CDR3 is CASSHGTGQETQYF. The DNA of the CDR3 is TGTGCCAGCAGTCACGGGACAGGGCAAGAGACCCAGTACTTC.